Below, 11 T cell receptor beta chains from the same sample are listed, as sequenced in a study of T cell responses to AZD1222 COVID-19 vaccine. Sequencing used immunoSEQ multiplex PCR; TCRdb keeps in-frame clones, though not all of them. Of some 180,000 clones in the sample, 85% to 95% were seen once. The source material was peripheral blood, sampled on day 0 of AZD1222 vaccination. The receptors shown here come from an adult in good health.

The chain links TRBV7-2 to TRBJ1-2, with 9 bases that match TRBD1. V shed 5 bases and J 8 bases; nucleotides not matched to a gene: 6. CDR1 and CDR2 (germline): SGHTA, FQGNSA. The CDR3 has 13 residues. CDR3 region: CASSADRGQGYTF. The CDR3 DNA reads as TGTGCCAGCAGCGCGGACAGGGGACAGGGCTACACCTTC. Using reference TRBV7-2 and TRBJ1-2 for the parts outside the CDR3, the full variable domain is GAGVSQSPSNKVTEKGKDVELRCDPISGHTALYWYRQSLGQGLEFLIYFQGNSAPDKSGLPSDRFSAERTGGSVSTLTIQRTQQEDSAVYLCASSADRGQGYTFGSGTRLTVV.

This rearrangement joins TRBV18 to TRBJ1-4; possible D gene TRBD1, 6 bases. CDR1 is KGHSH, CDR2 LQKENI, per germline. There are 14 residues in the CDR3. V dropped 6 bases and J dropped 6 bases, with 14 bases sitting between them. Here the CDR3 reads CASSPIRTDEKLFF. DNA for the CDR3: TGTGCCAGCTCCCCCATCAGGACAGATGAAAAACTGTTTTTT.

The DNA for the CDR3 is TGTGCCAGCAGCACCGGGGGGGATGGACAGGGAGCTTTCTTT. Translating it yields CASSTGGDGQGAFF. This chain joins TRBV9 and TRBJ1-1; 8 bases are a match to TRBD1. The germline V gene has CDR1 SGDLS and CDR2 YYNGEE. This CDR3 has 14 residues. Trimming at V came to 4 bases and at J to 10 bases, leaving 12 bases not matched to a gene.

This clone has a single count. The chain links TRBV2 to TRBJ1-1; D gene ambiguous. From germline, CDR1 is SNHLY and CDR2 FYNNEI. Trimming left V 4 bases short and J 0 bases short, with 6 bases between. The CDR3 is 13 residues long. The CDR3 sequence: CASSADMNTEAFF. The CDR3 bases are TGTGCCAGCAGTGCCGATATGAACACTGAAGCTTTCTTT.

This clone was seen once. The gene calls are TRBV21-1 and TRBJ1-1. TRBV21-1 is given as a pseudogene. This CDR3 spans 15 amino acids. CDR3 amino acids: CASSKKGLGPTEAFF. The CDR3, as DNA: TGTGCCAGCAGCAAAAAGGGACTGGGACCCACTGAAGCTTTCTTT.

The gene calls are TRBV3-1 (or the pseudogene TRBV3-2) and TRBJ1-3, with a weak D call TRBD1 (5 bases). Germline V gene data show CDR1 as LGHDT and CDR2 as YNNKEL (reference sequence). This CDR3 has 18 residues. V lost 0 bases, J lost 1 base, and 16 bases lay in between. The DNA for the CDR3 is TGTGCCAGCAGCCAAGACAGACCGACAGTTATTTCTGGAAACACCATATATTTT. Protein sequence: CASSQDRPTVISGNTIYF.

The CDR3 protein is CASSIGIINQPQHF. DNA for the CDR3: TGTGCCAGTAGCATTGGCATTATCAATCAGCCCCAGCATTTT. The rearrangement links TRBV19 to TRBJ1-5; no clear D gene. Germline CDR1 LNHDA, CDR2 SQIVND (reference sequence). V lost 6 bases to trimming and J lost 3 bases, with 12 bases between them. The CDR3 loop spans 14 amino acids.

The rearrangement uses TRBV4-2 and TRBJ1-5; no clear D. Trimming removed 0 bases from V and 0 bases from J, with 6 bases in between. This CDR3 region has 15 residues. Germline V CDR1 and CDR2: LGHNA, YNFKEQ. CDR3 coding DNA: TGTGCCAGCAGCCAAGAATGGTATAGCAATCAGCCCCAGCATTTT. This encodes CASSQEWYSNQPQHF.

The chain links TRBV6-5 to TRBJ1-5; D might be TRBD1 (6 bases). V was cut by 4 bases and J by 6 bases, with 10 bases left in between. The germline gives CDR1 MNHEY, CDR2 SVGAGI. The CDR3 loop spans 13 amino acids. CDR3 nucleotide sequence: TGTGCCAGCAGTTTGGTAGGGGGTCAGCCCCAGCATTTT. This codes for CASSLVGGQPQHF.

This chain uses TRBV16 with TRBJ2-2; 9 bases agree with TRBD1. CDR3 length equals 14 residues. The germline V gene encodes CDR1 KGHSY and CDR2 FQNENV. Trimming at V came to 3 bases and at J to 6 bases, leaving 2 bases not matched to a gene. CDR3 protein: CASSHRQGAGELFF. CDR3 bases: TGTGCCAGCAGCCACCGACAGGGGGCCGGGGAGCTGTTTTTT.

This clone was seen a single time. J is TRBJ1-1 and V is TRBV29-1, with D tentatively TRBD1 (5 bases). Germline lookup yields CDR1 SQVTM and CDR2 ANQGSEA. The CDR3 has 10 residues. Deletions cut 4 bases from V and 8 bases from J, with 8 bases between. CDR3 DNA sequence: TGCAGCGTTGTTGGGGACGAAGCTTTCTTT. It translates to CSVVGDEAFF. The variable domain in full, with the rest retrieved from reference TRBV29-1 and TRBJ1-1, is SAVISQKPSRDICQRGTSLTIQCQVDSQVTMMFWYRQQPGQSLTLIATANQGSEATYESGFVIDKFPISRPNLTFSTLTVSNMSPEDSSIYLCSVVGDEAFFGQGTRLTVV.